This T cell receptor (beta chain) was captured in a study of shared clonotypes between healthy human individuals. Study as a whole: A couple of women and a few men aged 18 to 49 made up the donors. General study results and limits: Clonotype sharing among donors likely depends on sequencing depth.

Running of the assay took place at deep level. The table came from immunoSEQ multiplex PCR; TCRdb's copy has only in-frame clones and leaves some out. The sample has 2 million to 2.5 million clones; just over 90% are singletons. As to this clone: Its antigen remains unidentified.

The J segment lost 4 bases and the V segment lost 10 bases, leaving 7 bases of the junction unmatched. Germline V gene sequence: CDR1 MDHEN, CDR2 SYDVKM. The CDR3 spans 13 residues. This sequence joins TRBV28 and TRBJ1-2; TRBD1 matches 9 bases. Sequencing was done on a sample of naive CD4+ T cells from PBMCs. Indicated subset: CD45RA+ positively selected. This TCR derives from a man between 18 and 29 years old in good health. Some clones in this sample may be carry-over from other donors' samples. The CDR3 sequence is CATNRGPSYGYTF. As DNA, the CDR3 is TGTGCCACTAACAGGGGGCCCTCCTATGGCTACACCTTC.